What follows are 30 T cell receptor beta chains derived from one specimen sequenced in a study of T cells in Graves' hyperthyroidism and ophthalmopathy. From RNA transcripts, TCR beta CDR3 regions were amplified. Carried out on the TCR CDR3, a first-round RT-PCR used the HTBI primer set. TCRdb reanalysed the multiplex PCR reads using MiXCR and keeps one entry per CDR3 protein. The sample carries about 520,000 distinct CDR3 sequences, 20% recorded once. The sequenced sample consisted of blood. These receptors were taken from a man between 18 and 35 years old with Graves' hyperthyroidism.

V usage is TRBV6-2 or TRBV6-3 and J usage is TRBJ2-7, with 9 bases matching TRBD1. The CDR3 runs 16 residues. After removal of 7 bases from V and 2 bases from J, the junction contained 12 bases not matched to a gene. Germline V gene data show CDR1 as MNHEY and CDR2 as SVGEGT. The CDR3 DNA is TGTGCCAGCACCGGAGTTCCAGGGACAGGGACCTACGAGCAGTACTTC. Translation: CASTGVPGTGTYEQYF.

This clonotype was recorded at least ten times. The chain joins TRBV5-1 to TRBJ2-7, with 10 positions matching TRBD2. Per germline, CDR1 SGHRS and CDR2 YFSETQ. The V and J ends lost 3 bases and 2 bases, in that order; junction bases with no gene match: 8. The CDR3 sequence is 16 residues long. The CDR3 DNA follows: TGCGCCAGCAGCTCCCATACTAGCGGGGAAACCTACGAGCAGTACTTC. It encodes CASSSHTSGETYEQYF.

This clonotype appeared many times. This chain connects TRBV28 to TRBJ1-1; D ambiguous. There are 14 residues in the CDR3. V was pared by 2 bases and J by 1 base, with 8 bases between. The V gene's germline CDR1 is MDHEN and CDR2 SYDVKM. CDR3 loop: CASSLSWSNTEAFF. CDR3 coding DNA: TGTGCCAGCAGTTTAAGTTGGTCGAACACTGAAGCTTTCTTT.

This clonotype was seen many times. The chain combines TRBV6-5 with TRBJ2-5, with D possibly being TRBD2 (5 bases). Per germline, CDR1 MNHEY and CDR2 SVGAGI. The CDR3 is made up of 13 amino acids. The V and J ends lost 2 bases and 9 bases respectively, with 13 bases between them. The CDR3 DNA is TGTGCCAGCAGTTACGAAGGTGGGAGCGCCCAGTACTTC. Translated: CASSYEGGSAQYF.

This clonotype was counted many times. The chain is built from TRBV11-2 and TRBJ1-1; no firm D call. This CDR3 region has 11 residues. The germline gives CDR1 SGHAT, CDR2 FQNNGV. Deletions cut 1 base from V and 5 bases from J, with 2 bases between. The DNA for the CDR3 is TGTGCCAGCAGCTTAGTTACTGAAGCTTTCTTT. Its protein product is CASSLVTEAFF.

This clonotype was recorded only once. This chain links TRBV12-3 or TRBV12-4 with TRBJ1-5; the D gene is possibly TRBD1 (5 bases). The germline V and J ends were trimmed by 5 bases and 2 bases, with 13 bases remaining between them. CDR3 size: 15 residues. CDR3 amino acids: CASSEGVPGNQPQHF. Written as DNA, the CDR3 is TGTGCCAGCAGTGAAGGGGTACCAGGCAATCAGCCCCAGCATTTT.

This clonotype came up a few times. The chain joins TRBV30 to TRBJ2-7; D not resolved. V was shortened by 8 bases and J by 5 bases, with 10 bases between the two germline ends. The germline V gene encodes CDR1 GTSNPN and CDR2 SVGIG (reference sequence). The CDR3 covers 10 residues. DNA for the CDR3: TGTGCCCATGGAGTGAACGAGCAGTACTTC. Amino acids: CAHGVNEQYF.

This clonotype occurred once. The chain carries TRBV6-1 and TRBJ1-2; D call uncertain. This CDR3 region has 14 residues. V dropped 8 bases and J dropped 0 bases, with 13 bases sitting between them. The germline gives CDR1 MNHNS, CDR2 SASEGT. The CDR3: CASYSRSANYGYTF. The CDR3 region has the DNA TGTGCCAGCTACAGTAGGTCCGCTAACTATGGCTACACCTTC.

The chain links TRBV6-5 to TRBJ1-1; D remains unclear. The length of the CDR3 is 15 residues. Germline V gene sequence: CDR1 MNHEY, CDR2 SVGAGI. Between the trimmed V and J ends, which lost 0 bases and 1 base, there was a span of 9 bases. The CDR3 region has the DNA TGTGCCAGCAGTTACTCGAGTAGCCGGAACACTGAAGCTTTCTTT. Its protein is CASSYSSSRNTEAFF.

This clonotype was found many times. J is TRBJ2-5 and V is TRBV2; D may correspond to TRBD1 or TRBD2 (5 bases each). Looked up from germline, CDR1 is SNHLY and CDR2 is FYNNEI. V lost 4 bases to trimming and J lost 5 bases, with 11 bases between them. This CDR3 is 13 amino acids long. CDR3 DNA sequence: TGTGCCAGCAGTGGAGGGGCAGGCGAGACCCAGTACTTC. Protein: CASSGGAGETQYF. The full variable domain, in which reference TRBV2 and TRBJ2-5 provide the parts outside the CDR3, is EPEVTQTPSHQVTQMGQEVILRCVPISNHLYFYWYRQILGQKVEFLVSFYNNEISEKSEIFDDQFSVERPDGSNFTLKIRSTKLEDSAMYFCASSGGAGETQYFGPGTRLLVL.

DNA of the CDR3: TGTGCCAGCAGTTACTCGGCGGGATTGGGCTACGAGCAGTACTTC. Protein product: CASSYSAGLGYEQYF. The genes are TRBV6-5 and TRBJ2-7, with a tentative D call TRBD2 (6 bases). The CDR3 sequence is 15 residues long. V was trimmed by 0 bases and J by 3 bases, leaving 12 bases between them. Looked up from germline, CDR1 is MNHEY and CDR2 is SVGAGI.

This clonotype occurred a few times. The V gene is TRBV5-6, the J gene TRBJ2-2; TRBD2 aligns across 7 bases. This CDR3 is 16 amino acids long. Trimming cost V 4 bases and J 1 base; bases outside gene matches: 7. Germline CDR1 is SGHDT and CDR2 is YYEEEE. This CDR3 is CASSQVLALNTGELFF. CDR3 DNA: TGTGCCAGCAGCCAAGTACTAGCGCTGAACACCGGGGAGCTGTTTTTT.

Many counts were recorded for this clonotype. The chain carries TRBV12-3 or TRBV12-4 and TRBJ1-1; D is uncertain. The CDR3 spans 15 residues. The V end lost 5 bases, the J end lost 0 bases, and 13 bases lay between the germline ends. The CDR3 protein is CASSNGPGLNTEAFF. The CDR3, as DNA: TGTGCCAGCAGTAATGGGCCAGGACTGAACACTGAAGCTTTCTTT.

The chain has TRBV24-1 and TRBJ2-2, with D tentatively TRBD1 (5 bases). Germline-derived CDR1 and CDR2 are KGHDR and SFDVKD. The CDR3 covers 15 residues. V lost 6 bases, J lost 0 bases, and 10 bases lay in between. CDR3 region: CATSSGRPNTGELFF. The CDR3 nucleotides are TGTGCCACCAGTTCAGGGCGACCGAACACCGGGGAGCTGTTTTTT.

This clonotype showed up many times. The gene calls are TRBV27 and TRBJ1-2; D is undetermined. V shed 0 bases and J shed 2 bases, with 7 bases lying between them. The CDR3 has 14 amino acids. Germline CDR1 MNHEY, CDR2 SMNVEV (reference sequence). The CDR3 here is CASSLSNANYGYTF. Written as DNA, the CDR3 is TGTGCCAGCAGTTTATCGAACGCAAACTATGGCTACACCTTC.

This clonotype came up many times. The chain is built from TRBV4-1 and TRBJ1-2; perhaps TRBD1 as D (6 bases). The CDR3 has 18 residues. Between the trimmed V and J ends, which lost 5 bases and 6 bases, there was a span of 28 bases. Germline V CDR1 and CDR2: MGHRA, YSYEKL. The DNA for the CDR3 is TGCGCCAGCAGCTTCTCCGCGGCAGGGGTAGTAGGCGATGATGGCTACACCTTC. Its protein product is CASSFSAAGVVGDDGYTF.

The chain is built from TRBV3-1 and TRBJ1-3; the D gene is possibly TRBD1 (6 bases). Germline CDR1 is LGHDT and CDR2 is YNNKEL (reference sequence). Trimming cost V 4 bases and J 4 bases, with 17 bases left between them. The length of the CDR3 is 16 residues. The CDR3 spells CASSPLGALSGNTIYF. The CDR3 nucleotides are TGTGCCAGCAGCCCCCTGGGGGCACTCTCAGGAAACACCATATATTTT.

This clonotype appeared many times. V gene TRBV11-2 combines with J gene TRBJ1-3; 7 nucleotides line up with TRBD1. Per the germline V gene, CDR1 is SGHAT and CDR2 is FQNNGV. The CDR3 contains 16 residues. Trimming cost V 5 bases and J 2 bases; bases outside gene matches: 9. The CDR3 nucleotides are TGTGCCAGCAGCGTACGACAGGGAGTACCTGGAAACACCATATATTTT. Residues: CASSVRQGVPGNTIYF.

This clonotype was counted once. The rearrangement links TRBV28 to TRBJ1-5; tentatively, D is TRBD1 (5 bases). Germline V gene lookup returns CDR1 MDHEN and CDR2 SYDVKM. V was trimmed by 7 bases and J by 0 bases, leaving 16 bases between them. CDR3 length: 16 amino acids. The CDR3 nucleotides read TGTGCCAGCACTCTGGGGGGGTTACATAGCAATCAGCCCCAGCATTTT. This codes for CASTLGGLHSNQPQHF.

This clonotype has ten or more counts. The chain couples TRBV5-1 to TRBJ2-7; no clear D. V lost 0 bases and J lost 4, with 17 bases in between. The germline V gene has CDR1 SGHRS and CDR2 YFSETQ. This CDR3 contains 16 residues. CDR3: CASSLALGPRNYEQYF. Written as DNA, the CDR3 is TGCGCCAGCAGCTTGGCCTTAGGACCGAGGAATTACGAGCAGTACTTC.

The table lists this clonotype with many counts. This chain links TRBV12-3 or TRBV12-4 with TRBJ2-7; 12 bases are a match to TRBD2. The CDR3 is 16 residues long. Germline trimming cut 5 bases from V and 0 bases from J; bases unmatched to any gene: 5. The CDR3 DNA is TGTGCCAGCAGTCCGAGGACTAGCGGGGTCTCCTACGAGCAGTACTTC. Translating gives CASSPRTSGVSYEQYF.

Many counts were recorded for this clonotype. The CDR3 sequence: CASRIVGSASSYEQYF. As DNA, the CDR3 is TGTGCCAGCAGGATCGTTGGGTCCGCATCTTCTTACGAGCAGTACTTC. The V gene is TRBV6-5, the J gene TRBJ2-7; D gene ambiguous. Germline lookup yields CDR1 MNHEY and CDR2 SVGAGI. The V end was cut by 6 bases, the J end by 4 bases, with 22 bases between. The CDR3 is 16 amino acids.

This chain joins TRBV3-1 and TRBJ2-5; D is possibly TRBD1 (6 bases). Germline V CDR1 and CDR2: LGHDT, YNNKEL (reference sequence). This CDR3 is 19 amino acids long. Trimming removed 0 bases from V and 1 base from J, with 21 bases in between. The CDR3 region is CASSQDKVSTAGVQETQYF. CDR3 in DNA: TGTGCCAGCAGCCAAGACAAGGTATCGACCGCAGGGGTCCAAGAGACCCAGTACTTC.

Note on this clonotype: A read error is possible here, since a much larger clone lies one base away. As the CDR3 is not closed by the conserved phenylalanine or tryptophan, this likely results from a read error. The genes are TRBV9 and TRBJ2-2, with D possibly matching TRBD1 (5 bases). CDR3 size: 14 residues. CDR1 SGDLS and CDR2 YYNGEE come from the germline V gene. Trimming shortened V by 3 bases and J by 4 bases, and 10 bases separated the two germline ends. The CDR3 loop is CASSATASTGELFC. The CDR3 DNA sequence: TGTGCCAGCAGCGCGACAGCCAGCACCGGGGAGCTGTTTTGT.

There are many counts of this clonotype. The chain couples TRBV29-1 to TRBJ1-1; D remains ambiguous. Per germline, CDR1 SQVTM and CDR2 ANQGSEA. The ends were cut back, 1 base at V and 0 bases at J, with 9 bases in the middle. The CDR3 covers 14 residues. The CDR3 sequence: CSVEVHAMNTEAFF. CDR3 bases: TGCAGCGTTGAAGTCCACGCCATGAACACTGAAGCTTTCTTT.

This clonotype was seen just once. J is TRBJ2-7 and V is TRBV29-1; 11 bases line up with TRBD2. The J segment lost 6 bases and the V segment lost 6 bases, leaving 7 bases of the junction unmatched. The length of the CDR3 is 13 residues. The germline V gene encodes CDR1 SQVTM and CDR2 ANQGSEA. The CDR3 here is CSVGLAGGGEQYF. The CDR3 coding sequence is TGCAGCGTCGGTCTAGCGGGAGGCGGCGAGCAGTACTTC.

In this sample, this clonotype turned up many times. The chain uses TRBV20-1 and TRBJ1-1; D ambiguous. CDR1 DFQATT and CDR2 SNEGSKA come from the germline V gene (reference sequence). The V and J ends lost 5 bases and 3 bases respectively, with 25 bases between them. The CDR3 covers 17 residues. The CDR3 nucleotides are TGCAGTGCTCCCCGTACCGAAAGCCCGATCTCGGACACTGAAGCTTTCTTT. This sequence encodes CSAPRTESPISDTEAFF.

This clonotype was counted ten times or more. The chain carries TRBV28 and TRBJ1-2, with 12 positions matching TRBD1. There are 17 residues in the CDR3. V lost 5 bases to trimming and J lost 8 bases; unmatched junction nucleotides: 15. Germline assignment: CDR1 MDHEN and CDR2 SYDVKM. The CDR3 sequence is CASSDAGTGGAMSGYTF. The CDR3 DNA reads TGTGCCAGCAGTGACGCCGGGACAGGGGGCGCGATGAGCGGCTACACCTTC.

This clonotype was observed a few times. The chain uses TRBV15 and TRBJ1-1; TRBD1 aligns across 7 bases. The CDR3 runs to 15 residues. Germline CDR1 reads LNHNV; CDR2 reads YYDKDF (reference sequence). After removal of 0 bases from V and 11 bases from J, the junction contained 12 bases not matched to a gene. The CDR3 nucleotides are TGTGCCACCAGCAGAGATGGGACAGAGGTGATTAAGGCTTTCTTT. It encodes CATSRDGTEVIKAFF.

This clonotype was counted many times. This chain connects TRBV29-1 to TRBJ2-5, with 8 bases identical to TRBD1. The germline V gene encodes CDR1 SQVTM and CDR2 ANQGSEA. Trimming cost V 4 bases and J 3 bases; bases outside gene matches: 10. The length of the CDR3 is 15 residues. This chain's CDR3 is CSVGRGVTGEETQYF. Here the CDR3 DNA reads TGCAGCGTTGGCCGCGGAGTGACAGGGGAAGAGACCCAGTACTTC.